The next 8 T cell receptor beta chains were all read from a single sample in a study of shared clonotypes between healthy human individuals. The data were produced by immunoSEQ multiplex PCR, yet TCRdb's version contains in-frame clones alone and is incomplete. The table lists about 2.4 million clones, 85% to 95% of them singletons. Sequencing was carried out using naive CD4+ T cells sorted from blood. Subset noted: CD45RA+ positively selected. Source of these receptors: a man aged 18-30 years in good health.

The V call is TRBV2, the J call TRBJ1-5; no definite D call. This CDR3 comprises 13 residues. Germline CDR1 and CDR2: SNHLY and FYNNEI. Trimming took off 0 bases at V and 9 bases at J, with 9 bases between the two ends. The CDR3 sequence: CASSEAGPGPQHF. Here the CDR3 DNA reads TGTGCCAGCAGTGAAGCAGGTCCAGGGCCCCAGCATTTT. Supplemented by reference TRBV2 and TRBJ1-5, the full variable domain reads EPEVTQTPSHQVTQMGQEVILRCVPISNHLYFYWYRQILGQKVEFLVSFYNNEISEKSEIFDDQFSVERPDGSNFTLKIRSTKLEDSAMYFCASSEAGPGPQHFGDGTRLSIL.

This clone was picked up a small number of times. The J gene is TRBJ1-5, the V gene TRBV6-1, with D unclear. Trimming stripped 7 bases from V and 5 bases from J, with 9 bases between. The V gene's germline CDR1 is MNHNS and CDR2 SASEGT. This CDR3 is 12 amino acids long. The CDR3 bases are TGTGCCAGCAACGACCGATATCAGCCCCAGCATTTT. It codes for CASNDRYQPQHF.

This clone was detected only once. The chain recombines TRBV18 with TRBJ1-5, with a tentative D call TRBD1 (5 bases). V lost 2 bases, J lost 4 bases, and 15 bases lay in between. CDR1 is KGHSH and CDR2 is LQKENI in the germline V gene. This CDR3 spans 16 amino acids. DNA for the CDR3: TGTGCCAGCTCACCAGGCGGCGCAGGGTATAATCAGCCCCAGCATTTT. Amino acid sequence: CASSPGGAGYNQPQHF.

Points on this clone: No DNA is shown, since the ends of the CDR3 on it are uncertain; the CDR3 is the one TCRdb lists. V is TRBV5-1 and J is TRBJ1-1; the D call in the table, TRBD1, was not verified against the DNA. Germline V gene lookup returns CDR1 SGHRS and CDR2 YFSETQ. From its first to its last residue, the CDR3 has 16 amino acids. CDR3 sequence: CASILEGAGMNTEAFF.

This rearrangement joins TRBV4-1 to TRBJ2-5; no definite D call. There are 14 residues in the CDR3. Trimming cost V 1 base and J 5 bases, with 11 bases left between them. Germline V gives CDR1 MGHRA, CDR2 YSYEKL. CDR3 coding DNA: TGCGCCAGCAGCCAAGTAGGGCTCGCCGAGACCCAGTACTTC. The encoded protein is CASSQVGLAETQYF.

The gene calls are TRBV6-1 and TRBJ2-3, with 9 bases aligning to TRBD2. CDR1 MNHNS and CDR2 SASEGT come from the germline V gene. The CDR3 sequence is 15 residues long. Unmatched junction bases numbered 3, after V lost 0 bases and J lost 5 bases. The DNA for the CDR3 is TGTGCCAGCAGTGAAGCGTCTAGCGGGGTAGATACGCAGTATTTT. The encoded protein is CASSEASSGVDTQYF.

The V and J genes are TRBV5-6 and TRBJ2-2; 8 bases line up with TRBD1. Germline V gene data show CDR1 as SGHDT and CDR2 as YYEEEE. This CDR3 is built from 15 residues. V lost 4 bases to trimming and J lost 4 bases; unmatched junction nucleotides: 6. CDR3 loop: CASSTRGLGTGELFF. The DNA for the CDR3 is TGTGCCAGCAGCACCAGGGGGCTAGGCACCGGGGAGCTGTTTTTT.

The rearrangement joins TRBV5-1 to TRBJ2-7; D is perhaps TRBD1 (5 bases). Trimming removed 2 bases at V and 3 bases at J, with 9 bases between. The CDR3 totals 13 residues. Germline V gene data show CDR1 as SGHRS and CDR2 as YFSETQ. The CDR3 region is CASSLDQGYEQYF. The CDR3 region has the DNA TGCGCCAGCAGCTTAGATCAGGGCTACGAGCAGTACTTC.